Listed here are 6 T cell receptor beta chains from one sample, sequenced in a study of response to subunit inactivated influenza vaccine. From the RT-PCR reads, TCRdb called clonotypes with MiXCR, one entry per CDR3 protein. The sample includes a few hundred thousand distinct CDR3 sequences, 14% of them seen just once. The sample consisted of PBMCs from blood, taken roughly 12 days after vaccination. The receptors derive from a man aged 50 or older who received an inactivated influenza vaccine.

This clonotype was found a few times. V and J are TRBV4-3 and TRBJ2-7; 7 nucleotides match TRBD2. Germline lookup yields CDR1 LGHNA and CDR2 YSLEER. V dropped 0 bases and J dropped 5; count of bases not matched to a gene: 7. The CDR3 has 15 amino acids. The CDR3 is CASSQEGEGTNEQYF. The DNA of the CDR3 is TGCGCCAGCAGCCAAGAAGGGGAGGGTACCAACGAGCAGTACTTC.

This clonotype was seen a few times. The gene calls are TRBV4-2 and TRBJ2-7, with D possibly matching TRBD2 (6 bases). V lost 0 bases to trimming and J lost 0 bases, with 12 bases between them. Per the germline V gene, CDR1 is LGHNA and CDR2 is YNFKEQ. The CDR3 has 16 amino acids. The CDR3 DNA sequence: TGTGCCAGCAGCCAAGAGGCGGCGGGGCACTCCTACGAGCAGTACTTC. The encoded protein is CASSQEAAGHSYEQYF.

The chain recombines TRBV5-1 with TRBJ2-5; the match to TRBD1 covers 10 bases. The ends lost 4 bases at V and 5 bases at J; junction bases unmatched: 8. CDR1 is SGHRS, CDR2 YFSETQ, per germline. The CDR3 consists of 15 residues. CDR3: CASSMTGGRYETQYF. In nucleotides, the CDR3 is TGCGCCAGCAGCATGACAGGGGGCCGGTATGAGACCCAGTACTTC.

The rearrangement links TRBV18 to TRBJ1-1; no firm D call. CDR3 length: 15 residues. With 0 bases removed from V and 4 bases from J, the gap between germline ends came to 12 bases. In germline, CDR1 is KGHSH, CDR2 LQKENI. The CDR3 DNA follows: TGTGCCAGCTCACCACCGTCAGGTCGGAGCACTGAAGCTTTCTTT. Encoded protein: CASSPPSGRSTEAFF.

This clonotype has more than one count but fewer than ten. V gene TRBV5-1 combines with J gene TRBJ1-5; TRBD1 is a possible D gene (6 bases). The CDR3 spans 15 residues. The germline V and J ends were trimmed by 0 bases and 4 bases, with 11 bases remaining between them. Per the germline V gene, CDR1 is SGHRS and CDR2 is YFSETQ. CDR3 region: CASSLGQGRNQPQHF. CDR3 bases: TGCGCCAGCAGCTTGGGGCAGGGGCGGAATCAGCCCCAGCATTTT. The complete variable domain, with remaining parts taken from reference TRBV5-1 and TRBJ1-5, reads KAGVTQTPRYLIKTRGQQVTLSCSPISGHRSVSWYQQTPGQGLQFLFEYFSETQRNKGNFPGRFSGRQFSNSRSEMNVSTLELGDSALYLCASSLGQGRNQPQHFGDGTRLSIL.

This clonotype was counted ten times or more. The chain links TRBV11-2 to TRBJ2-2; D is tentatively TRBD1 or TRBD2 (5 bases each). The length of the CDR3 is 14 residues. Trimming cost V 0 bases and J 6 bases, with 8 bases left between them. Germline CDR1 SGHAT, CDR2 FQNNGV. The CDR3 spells CASSLDLGAGELFF. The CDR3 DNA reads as TGTGCCAGCAGCTTAGATTTGGGGGCCGGGGAGCTGTTTTTT.